A selection of T cell receptor beta chains follows, all from one sample in a study of shared clonotypes between healthy human individuals. TCRdb's copy holds only in-frame clones and misses some; the assay was immunoSEQ multiplex PCR. The sample lists hundreds of thousands of clones, over 90% occurring once. Sequenced: naive CD8+ T cells sorted from blood. The receptor set was obtained from a man aged 25 to 40 in good health. Both conserved end residues are part of each CDR3. The order of the fields is J gene, clone size, V gene, CDR3 protein. The size field is filled for only some rows; it gives once, few, many or a size class.

TRBJ1-1 | - | TRBV27 | CASRAQGWSTEAFF
TRBJ2-5 | - | TRBV7-2 | CASSLGPGAQETQYF
TRBJ2-1 | - | TRBV21-1 | CASSKGCGRVGEQFF
TRBJ2-7 | - | TRBV7-2 | CASSFQQGSYEQYF
TRBJ1-1 | - | TRBV29-1 | CSVQGARGTEAFF
TRBJ1-5 | - | TRBV18 | CASSPSPGADQNQPQHF
TRBJ2-5 | - | TRBV6-5 | CASSLSVGGQETQYF
TRBJ1-5 | - | TRBV5-1 | CASSSGQKYNQPQHF
TRBJ2-7 | - | TRBV6-1 | CASSVNRAYEQYF
TRBJ1-5 | - | TRBV7-9 | CASSLVEGNQPQHF
TRBJ2-1 | - | TRBV7-9 | CASSLSGTGNNEQFF
TRBJ2-7 | once | TRBV7-9 | CASSSTTVNYEQYF
TRBJ2-1 | - | TRBV28 | CASSFRTSGVDEQFF
TRBJ1-1 | once | TRBV13 | CASSPMDNPGEAFF
TRBJ2-3 | - | TRBV9 | CASSEPTDTQYF
TRBJ2-1 | - | TRBV29-1 | CSVEGWTSAPDAYNEQFF
TRBJ2-7 | - | TRBV7-9 | CASSSGRIPYEQYF
TRBJ2-7 | - | TRBV19 | CASSIHPGQARYEQYF
TRBJ1-1 | - | TRBV2 | CASSAGQKRTEAFF
TRBJ1-4 | - | TRBV30 | CAWSLQALNEKLFF
TRBJ2-3 | - | TRBV10-2 | CASSESGADGDTQYF
TRBJ2-7 | - | TRBV13 | CASSLVGDGSYEQYF
TRBJ2-1 | - | TRBV15 | CATSIKREGLNEQFF
TRBJ2-7 | - | TRBV2 | CATLGNEQYF
TRBJ2-1 | - | TRBV7-6 | CASSAPGGSHEQFF
TRBJ2-7 | - | TRBV28 | CASSNPTSMDSYEQYF
TRBJ2-2 | - | TRBV5-5 | CASSLEVWSGDVGELFF
TRBJ2-7 | once | TRBV4-1 | CASSRTSGNYEQYF
TRBJ2-1 | - | TRBV27 | CASSLSSPDRGMFF
TRBJ1-1 | - | TRBV27 | CASSDGGGTEAFF
TRBJ2-7 | - | TRBV28 | CASSLNELGQGYAGYEQYF
TRBJ1-5 | - | TRBV4-1 | CASSQAGSQVNQPQHF
TRBJ2-3 | - | TRBV6-4 | CASSDSNADTQYF
TRBJ2-7 | - | TRBV4-1 | CASSQEPGVELYEQYF
TRBJ2-7 | - | TRBV7-9 | CASSSAAGGESYEQYF
TRBJ2-1 | - | TRBV5-1 | CASSLPRAGSPGNEQFF
TRBJ1-2 | - | TRBV6-6 | CASRGTNGYTF
TRBJ2-2 | - | TRBV7-2 | CASSLAGAGELFF
TRBJ1-1 | - | TRBV13 | CASSPPTGNTEAFF
TRBJ2-7 | once | TRBV5-1 | CASSLKTGNYEQYF
TRBJ2-7 | - | TRBV7-6 | CASSLDPGTDEQYF
TRBJ1-4 | - | TRBV5-8 | CASSLQSNEKLFF
TRBJ2-7 | - | TRBV20-1 | CSAPDSEQYF
TRBJ2-5 | once | TRBV1 | CTSSQDYKREGSRETQYF
TRBJ2-3 | - | TRBV28 | CASSLTSDSTDTQYF
TRBJ2-5 | - | TRBV7-6 | CASSLAGQAKETQYF
TRBJ2-3 | - | TRBV4-1 | CASSQDGTGGLVTDTQYF
TRBJ2-5 | - | TRBV27 | CASSPSTGGASETQYF